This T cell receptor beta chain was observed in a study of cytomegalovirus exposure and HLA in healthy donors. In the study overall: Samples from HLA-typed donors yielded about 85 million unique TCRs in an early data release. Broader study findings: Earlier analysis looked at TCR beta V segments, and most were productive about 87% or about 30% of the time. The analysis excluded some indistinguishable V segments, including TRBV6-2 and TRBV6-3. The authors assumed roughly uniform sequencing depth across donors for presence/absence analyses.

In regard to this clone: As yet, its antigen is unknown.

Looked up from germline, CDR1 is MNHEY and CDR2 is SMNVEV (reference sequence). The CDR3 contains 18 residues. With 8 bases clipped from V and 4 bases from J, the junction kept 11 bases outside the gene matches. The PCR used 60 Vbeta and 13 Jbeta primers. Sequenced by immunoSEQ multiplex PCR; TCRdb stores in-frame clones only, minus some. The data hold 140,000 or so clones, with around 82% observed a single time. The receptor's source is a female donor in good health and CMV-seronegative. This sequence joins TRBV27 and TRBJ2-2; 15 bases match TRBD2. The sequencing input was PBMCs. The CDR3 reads CASRPGLAGGYATGELFF. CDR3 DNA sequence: TGTGCCAGCCGACCCGGACTAGCGGGGGGGTATGCCACCGGGGAGCTGTTTTTT.